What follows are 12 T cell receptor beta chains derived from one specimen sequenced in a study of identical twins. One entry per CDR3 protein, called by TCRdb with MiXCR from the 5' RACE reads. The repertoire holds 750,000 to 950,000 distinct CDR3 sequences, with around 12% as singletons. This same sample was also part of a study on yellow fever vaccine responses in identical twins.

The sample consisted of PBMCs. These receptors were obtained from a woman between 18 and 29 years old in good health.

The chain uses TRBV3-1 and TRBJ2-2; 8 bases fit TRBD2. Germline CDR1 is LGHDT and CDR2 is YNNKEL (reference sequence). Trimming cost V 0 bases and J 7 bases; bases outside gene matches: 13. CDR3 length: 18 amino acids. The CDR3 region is CASSQDRAKREPGGELFF. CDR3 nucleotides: TGTGCCAGCAGCCAAGATCGAGCTAAGCGGGAGCCTGGCGGGGAGCTGTTTTTT.

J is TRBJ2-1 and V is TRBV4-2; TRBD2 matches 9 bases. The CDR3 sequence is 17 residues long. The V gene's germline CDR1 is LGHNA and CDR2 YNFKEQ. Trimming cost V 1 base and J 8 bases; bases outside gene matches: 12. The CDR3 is CASSQVPGGGGADEQFF. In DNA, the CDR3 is TGTGCCAGCAGCCAAGTTCCCGGGGGCGGGGGGGCCGATGAGCAGTTCTTC.

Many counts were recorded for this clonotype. The chain's CDR3 is CASSLKLAGSYNEQFF. CDR3 sequence (DNA): TGTGCCAGCAGCTTAAAGCTAGCCGGCTCCTACAATGAGCAGTTCTTC. The chain couples TRBV11-2 to TRBJ2-1; a possible D gene is TRBD2 (5 bases). The CDR3 is 16 residues long. V was trimmed by 2 bases and J by 0 bases, leaving 11 bases between them. Germline CDR1 is SGHAT and CDR2 is FQNNGV.

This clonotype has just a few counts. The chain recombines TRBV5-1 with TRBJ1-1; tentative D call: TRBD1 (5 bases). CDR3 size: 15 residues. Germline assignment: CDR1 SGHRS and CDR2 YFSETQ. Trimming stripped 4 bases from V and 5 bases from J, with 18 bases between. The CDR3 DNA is TGCGCCAGCAGCGTCCGGGACGGAGGAGAGACTGAAGCTTTCTTT. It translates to CASSVRDGGETEAFF.

The CDR3 sequence is CASSLRGAGGYTGELFF. In nucleotides, the CDR3 is TGTGCCAGCAGCCTCCGCGGCGCGGGGGGCTACACCGGGGAGCTGTTTTTT. The V gene is TRBV5-5, the J gene TRBJ2-2; 8 bases line up with TRBD2. The CDR3 spans 17 residues. Germline CDR1 reads SGHKS; CDR2 reads YYEKEE (reference sequence). Trimming took 4 bases from V and 3 from J; bases not matched to a gene: 11.

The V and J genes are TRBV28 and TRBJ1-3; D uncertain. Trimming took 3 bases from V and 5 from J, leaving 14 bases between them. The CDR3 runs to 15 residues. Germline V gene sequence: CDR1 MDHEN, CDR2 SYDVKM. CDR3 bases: TGTGCCAGCAGTTTGAAGTCGGGGAACAGAAACACCATATATTTT. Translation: CASSLKSGNRNTIYF.

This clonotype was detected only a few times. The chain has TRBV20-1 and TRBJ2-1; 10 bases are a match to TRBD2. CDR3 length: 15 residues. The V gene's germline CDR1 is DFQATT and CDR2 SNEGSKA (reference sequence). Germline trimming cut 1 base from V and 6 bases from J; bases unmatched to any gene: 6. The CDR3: CSARVIAGGSNEQFF. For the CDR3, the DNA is TGCAGTGCTAGAGTAATAGCGGGGGGTAGCAATGAGCAGTTCTTC.

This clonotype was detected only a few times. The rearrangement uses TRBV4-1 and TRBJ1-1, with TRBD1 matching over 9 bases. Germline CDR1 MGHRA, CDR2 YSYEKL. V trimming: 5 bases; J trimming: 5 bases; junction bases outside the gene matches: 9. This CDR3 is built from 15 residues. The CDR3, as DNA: TGCGCCAGCAGCACACCTTGGGACAGGGATACTGAAGCTTTCTTT. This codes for CASSTPWDRDTEAFF.

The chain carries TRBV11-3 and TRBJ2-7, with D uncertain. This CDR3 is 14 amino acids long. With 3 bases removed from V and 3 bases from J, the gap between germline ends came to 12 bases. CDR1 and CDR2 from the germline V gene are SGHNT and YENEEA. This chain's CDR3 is CASSFDSTLYEQYF. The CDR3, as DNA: TGTGCCAGCAGCTTTGACTCTACCCTCTACGAGCAGTACTTC.

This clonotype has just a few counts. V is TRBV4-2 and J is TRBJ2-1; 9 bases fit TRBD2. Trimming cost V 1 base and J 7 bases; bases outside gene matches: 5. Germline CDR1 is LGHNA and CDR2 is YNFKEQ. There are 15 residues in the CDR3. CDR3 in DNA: TGTGCCAGCAGCCAAGGCGGGGGGGCAAAAAATGAGCAGTTCTTC. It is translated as CASSQGGGAKNEQFF.

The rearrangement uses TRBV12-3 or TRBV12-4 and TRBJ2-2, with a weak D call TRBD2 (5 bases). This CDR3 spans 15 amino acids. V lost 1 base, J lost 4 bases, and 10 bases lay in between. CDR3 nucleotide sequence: TGTGCCAGCAGTTTAGATTTGCGGGTCACCGGGGAGCTGTTTTTT. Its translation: CASSLDLRVTGELFF.

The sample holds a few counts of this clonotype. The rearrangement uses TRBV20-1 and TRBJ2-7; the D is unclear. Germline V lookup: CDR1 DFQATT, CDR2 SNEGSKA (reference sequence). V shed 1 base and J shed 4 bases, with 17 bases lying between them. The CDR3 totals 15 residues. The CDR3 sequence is CSARVIRLGEYEQYF. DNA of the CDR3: TGCAGTGCTAGAGTTATTAGACTTGGGGAATACGAGCAGTACTTC.